The clone carrying this T cell receptor beta chain was observed at least ten times. The CDR3 contains 14 residues. Germline V gene sequence: CDR1 SQVTM, CDR2 ANQGSEA. Deletions cut 2 bases from V and 2 bases from J, with 13 bases between. TCRbeta library construction was performed incorporating unique molecular identifiers. TCRdb re-called the PCR reads through MiXCR, storing one row per CDR3 protein. The sample includes some 250,000 distinct CDR3 sequences, 12% of them seen just once. The sample belongs to a study of T-cell reconstitution after alpha-beta-depleted transplantation in children. This specimen consisted of PBMCs from the stem cell graft donor, obtained from the stem cell graft. The J gene is TRBJ2-7, the V gene TRBV29-1, with D possibly matching TRBD1 (6 bases). The sequence was collected from a human donor who donated a stem cell graft to a child with acute lymphoblastic leukemia. In DNA, the CDR3 is TGCAGCGTTGAATTGCCAGGGGCGACCTACGAGCAGTACTTC. Residues: CSVELPGATYEQYF.